The next 25 T cell receptor beta chains were all read from a single sample in a study of blood T cell repertoires in COVID-19. Profiling relied on immunoSEQ multiplex PCR, and the TCRdb table lists in-frame clones only, not all of them. The sample includes under 350,000 clones, 75% to 90% of them seen just once. Sequencing was done on a sample of peripheral blood. Receptors were obtained from a man in his sixties who had recovered from COVID-19.

This chain joins TRBV7-9 and TRBJ2-2; the match to TRBD2 covers 10 bases. Germline CDR1 SEHNR, CDR2 FQNEAQ (reference sequence). The CDR3 length is 16 residues. The trim removed 5 bases at V and 2 bases at J, leaving 5 bases unmatched. For the CDR3, the DNA is TGTGCCAGCAGCGCCACTAGCGGGATTAACACCGGGGAGCTGTTTTTT. As protein: CASSATSGINTGELFF.

This clone was picked up a small number of times. The rearrangement links TRBV5-1 to TRBJ2-5; 10 positions match TRBD1. The germline CDR1 and CDR2 sequences are SGHRS and YFSETQ. After removal of 4 bases from V and 5 bases from J, the junction contained 8 bases not matched to a gene. The length of the CDR3 is 15 residues. Here the CDR3 reads CASSQKTGGVETQYF. The CDR3 coding sequence is TGCGCCAGCAGCCAAAAGACAGGGGGCGTGGAGACCCAGTACTTC.

This sequence joins TRBV7-2 and TRBJ1-6; TRBD1 matches at 9 bases. The CDR3 runs 15 residues. V shed 5 bases, J shed 7 bases, and the junction held 6 bases outside the gene matches. Per germline, CDR1 SGHTA and CDR2 FQGNSA. The CDR3 nucleotides are TGTGCCAGCAGCCCAAGGACAGGGGCCAATTCACCCCTCCACTTT. This translates into CASSPRTGANSPLHF.

The count of this clone is one. The chain is built from TRBV27 and TRBJ2-7, with D tentatively TRBD1 (6 bases). The germline gives CDR1 MNHEY, CDR2 SMNVEV (reference sequence). The CDR3 has 13 amino acids. V lost 5 bases to trimming and J lost 11 bases, with 19 bases between them. CDR3 bases: TGTGCCAGCAGTCACGCCCAGGGGCGGAAGGAGTACTTC. Translating it yields CASSHAQGRKEYF.

The chain links TRBV5-5 to TRBJ2-1; 11 bases line up with TRBD2. Trimming at V came to 5 bases and at J to 5 bases, leaving 6 bases not matched to a gene. The CDR3 has 15 amino acids. CDR1 SGHKS and CDR2 YYEKEE come from the germline V gene (reference sequence). The CDR3 reads CASRSGTSGNNEQFF. The CDR3 DNA is TGTGCCAGCAGGTCCGGGACTAGCGGTAACAATGAGCAGTTCTTC. The variable domain in full, with the rest retrieved from reference TRBV5-5 and TRBJ2-1, is DAGVTQSPTHLIKTRGQQVTLRCSPISGHKSVSWYQQVLGQGPQFIFQYYEKEERGRGNFPDRFSARQFPNYSSELNVNALLLGDSALYLCASRSGTSGNNEQFFGPGTRLTVL.

This sequence joins TRBV6-5 and TRBJ1-3; 7 positions agree with TRBD1. Germline-derived CDR1 and CDR2 are MNHEY and SVGAGI. V lost 7 bases, J lost 4 bases, and 10 bases stayed unmatched. This CDR3 is built from 15 residues. This CDR3 is CASKPTGPLGNTIYF. CDR3 in DNA: TGTGCCAGCAAGCCGACAGGGCCCCTCGGAAACACCATATATTTT.

This clone came up a few times. The V and J genes are TRBV5-4 and TRBJ2-5, with 13 bases lining up with TRBD2. Germline V gene sequence: CDR1 SGHNT, CDR2 YYREEE (reference sequence). Unmatched junction bases numbered 7, after V lost 4 bases and J lost 4 bases. The CDR3 runs 16 residues. For the CDR3, the DNA is TGTGCCAGCAGCCTAAGACTAGCGGGAGGTCGAGAGACCCAGTACTTC. This translates into CASSLRLAGGRETQYF. Combining the CDR3 with reference TRBV5-4 and TRBJ2-5 gives the whole variable domain ETGVTQSPTHLIKTRGQQVTLRCSSQSGHNTVSWYQQALGQGPQFIFQYYREEENGRGNFPPRFSGLQFPNYSSELNVNALELDDSALYLCASSLRLAGGRETQYFGPGTRLLVL.

J is TRBJ1-4 and V is TRBV2; tentative D call: TRBD1 (5 bases). The CDR3 consists of 13 residues. The V end was cut by 2 bases, the J end by 7 bases, with 8 bases between. The germline CDR1 and CDR2 sequences are SNHLY and FYNNEI. CDR3 region: CASSETGFEKLFF. As DNA, the CDR3 is TGTGCCAGCAGTGAAACAGGATTTGAAAAACTGTTTTTT.

The V and J genes are TRBV5-1 and TRBJ2-7, with 7 bases aligning to TRBD1. Germline trimming cut 0 bases from V and 4 bases from J; bases unmatched to any gene: 4. This CDR3 is 14 amino acids long. Germline CDR1 and CDR2: SGHRS and YFSETQ. The CDR3 nucleotides read TGCGCCAGCAGCTTGGGGGGACAGTTTTACGAGCAGTACTTC. Encoded protein: CASSLGGQFYEQYF.

The V and J genes are TRBV27 and TRBJ2-2, with a possible D match to TRBD2 (6 bases). CDR3 length: 14 residues. V lost 8 bases to trimming and J lost 0 bases, with 10 bases between them. Germline V gene lookup returns CDR1 MNHEY and CDR2 SMNVEV (reference sequence). CDR3 region: CASLQRANTGELFF. CDR3 DNA: TGTGCCAGCCTGCAGCGGGCGAACACCGGGGAGCTGTTTTTT.

The V gene is TRBV24-1, the J gene TRBJ2-2; tentatively, D is TRBD1 (5 bases). Trimming cost V 9 bases and J 5 bases, with 9 bases left between them. The CDR3 is 12 amino acids. CDR1 KGHDR and CDR2 SFDVKD come from the germline V gene. The chain's CDR3 is CATGRVTGELFF. The DNA of the CDR3 is TGTGCCACCGGCAGGGTTACCGGGGAGCTGTTTTTT.

The chain combines TRBV5-8 with TRBJ2-1; the match to TRBD2 covers 9 bases. Germline-derived CDR1 and CDR2 are SGHTS and YDEGEE. After removal of 0 bases from V and 7 bases from J, the junction contained 14 bases not matched to a gene. The CDR3 is made up of 18 amino acids. The DNA of the CDR3 is TGTGCCAGCAGCTTGGAGTTACAAGCGGGAGGTCATGGGAATGAGCAGTTCTTC. Its translation: CASSLELQAGGHGNEQFF.

The CDR3 spells CASSRTGNPGNTIYF. In DNA form, the CDR3 reads TGTGCCAGCAGTAGGACAGGGAACCCTGGAAACACCATATATTTT. J is TRBJ1-3 and V is TRBV6-5; 8 positions agree with TRBD1. The CDR3 is 15 amino acids. V was pared by 5 bases and J by 2 bases, with 5 bases of the junction left unmatched. Germline V gene data show CDR1 as MNHEY and CDR2 as SVGAGI.

In this sample, this clone turned up a few times. The chain couples TRBV18 to TRBJ2-7, with a weak D call TRBD1 (6 bases). Germline-derived CDR1 and CDR2 are KGHSH and LQKENI. This CDR3 has 13 residues. V lost 5 bases and J lost 7, with 15 bases in between. The CDR3 sequence is CASSSFDTGEQYF. The CDR3 DNA sequence: TGTGCCAGCTCATCCTTTGATACAGGGGAGCAGTACTTC. The whole variable domain, remainder taken from reference TRBV18 and TRBJ2-7, is NAGVMQNPRHLVRRRGQEARLRCSPMKGHSHVYWYRQLPEEGLKFMVYLQKENIIDESGMPKERFSAEFPKEGPSILRIQQVVRGDSAAYFCASSSFDTGEQYFGPGTRLTVT.

This clone was counted a single time. The chain joins TRBV6-6 to TRBJ2-7; unclear D gene. The germline gives CDR1 MNHNY, CDR2 SVGAGI (reference sequence). V lost 5 bases and J lost 0, with 11 bases in between. The CDR3 has 14 amino acids. CDR3 nucleotides: TGTGCCAGCAGTCCCGACTTGGCCTCCTACGAGCAGTACTTC. Its protein is CASSPDLASYEQYF.

J is TRBJ2-2 and V is TRBV3-1 (or the pseudogene TRBV3-2); D is undetermined. This CDR3 is built from 15 residues. The V end was cut by 0 bases, the J end by 2 bases, with 7 bases between. From germline, CDR1 is LGHDT and CDR2 YNNKEL (reference sequence). CDR3 sequence (DNA): TGTGCCAGCAGCCAAGATTCCTCTAACACCGGGGAGCTGTTTTTT. Protein product: CASSQDSSNTGELFF.

The gene calls are TRBV19 and TRBJ2-3, with TRBD2 as a possible D gene (7 bases). With 5 bases removed from V and 3 bases from J, the gap between germline ends came to 12 bases. Per germline, CDR1 LNHDA and CDR2 SQIVND (reference sequence). The CDR3 totals 14 residues. The CDR3 region is CASSGGGPTDTQYF. The DNA for the CDR3 is TGTGCCAGTAGTGGGGGGGGGCCTACAGATACGCAGTATTTT.

The chain uses TRBV9 and TRBJ1-5, with a tentative D call TRBD1 (6 bases). With 3 bases removed from V and 1 base from J, the gap between germline ends came to 8 bases. This CDR3 has 14 amino acids. The germline CDR1 and CDR2 sequences are SGDLS and YYNGEE. The CDR3 DNA follows: TGTGCCAGCAGCGGAGGACAGAGCAATCAGCCCCAGCATTTT. It encodes CASSGGQSNQPQHF. Looking up the rest from reference TRBV9 and TRBJ1-5 gives the full variable domain: DSGVTQTPKHLITATGQRVTLRCSPRSGDLSVYWYQQSLDQGLQFLIQYYNGEERAKGNILERFSAQQFPDLHSELNLSSLELGDSALYFCASSGGQSNQPQHFGDGTRLSIL.

The chain uses TRBV11-2 and TRBJ2-1; 10 bases match TRBD2. CDR1 and CDR2 (germline): SGHAT, FQNNGV. The CDR3 totals 16 residues. V trimming: 0 bases; J trimming: 5 bases; junction bases outside the gene matches: 4. The chain's CDR3 is CASSLEPTSGNNEQFF. The CDR3 DNA sequence: TGTGCCAGCAGCTTAGAGCCTACTAGCGGGAACAATGAGCAGTTCTTC.

V gene TRBV30 combines with J gene TRBJ1-5; 11 nucleotides agree with TRBD1. The CDR3 is made up of 16 amino acids. Trimming cost V 2 bases and J 6 bases; bases outside gene matches: 9. The germline V gene encodes CDR1 GTSNPN and CDR2 SVGIG (reference sequence). The CDR3: CAWSRDRGVLFQPQHF. The CDR3 DNA reads TGTGCCTGGAGTCGGGACAGGGGGGTACTGTTTCAGCCCCAGCATTTT. Drawing the rest from reference TRBV30 and TRBJ1-5, the complete variable domain is SQTIHQWPATLVQPVGSPLSLECTVEGTSNPNLYWYRQAAGRGLQLLFYSVGIGQISSEVPQNLSASRPQDRQFILSSKKLLLSDSGFYLCAWSRDRGVLFQPQHFGDGTRLSIL.

The rearrangement links TRBV5-6 to TRBJ1-1; no clear D gene. The CDR3 totals 12 residues. The V and J ends lost 2 bases and 3 bases respectively, with 5 bases between them. The germline V gene has CDR1 SGHDT and CDR2 YYEEEE. As DNA, the CDR3 is TGTGCCAGCAGCTTCGGGTACACTGAAGCTTTCTTT. Residues: CASSFGYTEAFF.

This clone was seen just once. The genes are TRBV18 and TRBJ1-6; a weak D match, TRBD1 (6 bases). This CDR3 spans 15 amino acids. Trimming left V 2 bases short and J 5 bases short, with 10 bases between. Germline-derived CDR1 and CDR2 are KGHSH and LQKENI. For the CDR3, the DNA is TGTGCCAGCTCACCAGCGGCAGGGGATAATTCACCCCTCCACTTT. It yields the protein CASSPAAGDNSPLHF.

The chain uses TRBV5-1 and TRBJ1-2; TRBD1 aligns across 7 bases. Germline CDR1 and CDR2: SGHRS and YFSETQ. After removal of 4 bases from V and 2 bases from J, the junction contained 5 bases not matched to a gene. The CDR3 totals 14 residues. Here the CDR3 DNA reads TGCGCCAGCAGCCCGGGCAGGGGGAACTATGGCTACACCTTC. Its translation: CASSPGRGNYGYTF.

The chain recombines TRBV3-1 (or the pseudogene TRBV3-2) with TRBJ2-3; 8 bases align to TRBD2. Germline-derived CDR1 and CDR2 are LGHDT and YNNKEL (reference sequence). The CDR3 spans 15 residues. Losses at the gene ends were 5 bases for V and 5 bases for J; bases not matched to a gene: 9. CDR3 loop: CASSDRPGLGDTQYF. DNA for the CDR3: TGTGCCAGCAGCGACCGACCGGGACTAGGAGATACGCAGTATTTT.

This clone was counted once. The chain couples TRBV20-1 to TRBJ1-2; the D gene is possibly TRBD1 (6 bases). CDR3 size: 12 residues. The V and J ends lost 3 bases and 8 bases respectively, with 13 bases between them. Germline CDR1 is DFQATT and CDR2 is SNEGSKA (reference sequence). As DNA, the CDR3 is TGCAGTGCTAGTGGGGCGGGGGCCGGCTACACCTTC. Protein product: CSASGAGAGYTF.